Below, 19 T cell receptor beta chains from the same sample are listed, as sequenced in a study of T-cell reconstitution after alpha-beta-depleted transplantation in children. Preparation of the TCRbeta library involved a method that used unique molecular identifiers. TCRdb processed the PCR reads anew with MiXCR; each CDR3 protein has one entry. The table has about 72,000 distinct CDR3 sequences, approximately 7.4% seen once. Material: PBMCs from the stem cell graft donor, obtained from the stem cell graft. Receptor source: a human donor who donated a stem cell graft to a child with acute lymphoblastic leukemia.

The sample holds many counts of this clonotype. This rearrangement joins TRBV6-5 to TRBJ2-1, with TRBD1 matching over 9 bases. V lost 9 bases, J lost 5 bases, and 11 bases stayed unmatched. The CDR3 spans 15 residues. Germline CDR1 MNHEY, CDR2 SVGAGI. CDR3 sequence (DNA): TGTGCCAGTTACAGGGGGCAGGGTAAGAACAATGAGCAGTTCTTC. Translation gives CASYRGQGKNNEQFF.

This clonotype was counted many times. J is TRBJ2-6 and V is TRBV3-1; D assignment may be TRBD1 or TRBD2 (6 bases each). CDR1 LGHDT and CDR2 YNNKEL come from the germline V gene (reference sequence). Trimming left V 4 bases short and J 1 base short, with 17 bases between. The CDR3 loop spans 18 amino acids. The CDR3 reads CASSLRDIRTSGANVLTF. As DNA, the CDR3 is TGTGCCAGCAGCCTGCGGGACATACGTACATCTGGGGCCAACGTCCTGACTTTC.

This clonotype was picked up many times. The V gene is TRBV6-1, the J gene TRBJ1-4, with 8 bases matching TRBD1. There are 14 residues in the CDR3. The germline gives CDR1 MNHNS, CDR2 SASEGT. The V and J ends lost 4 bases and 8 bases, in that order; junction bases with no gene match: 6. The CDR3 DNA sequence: TGTGCCAGCAGTGCAGGGGGCCTGAGGGAAAAACTGTTTTTT. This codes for CASSAGGLREKLFF.

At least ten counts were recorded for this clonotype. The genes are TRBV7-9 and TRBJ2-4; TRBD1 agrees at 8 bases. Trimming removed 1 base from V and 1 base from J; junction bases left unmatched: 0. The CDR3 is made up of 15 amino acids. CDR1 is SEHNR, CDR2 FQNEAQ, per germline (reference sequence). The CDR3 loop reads CASSLGQGAKNIQYF. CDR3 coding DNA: TGTGCCAGCAGCTTAGGACAGGGGGCCAAAAACATTCAGTACTTC.

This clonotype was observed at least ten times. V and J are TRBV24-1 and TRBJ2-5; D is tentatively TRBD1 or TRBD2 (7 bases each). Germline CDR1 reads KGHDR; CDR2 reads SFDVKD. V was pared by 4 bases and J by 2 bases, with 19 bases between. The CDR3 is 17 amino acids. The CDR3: CATSDSAAGQLQETQYF. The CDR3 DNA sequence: TGTGCCACCAGTGACAGTGCAGCGGGACAGCTTCAAGAGACCCAGTACTTC.

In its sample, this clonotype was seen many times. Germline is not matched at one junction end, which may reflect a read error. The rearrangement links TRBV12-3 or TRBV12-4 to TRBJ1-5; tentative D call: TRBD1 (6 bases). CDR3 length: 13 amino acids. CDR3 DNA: TGTGCCAGCACCCTGGGGGGCAATCACCCCCAGCATTTT. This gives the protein CASTLGGNHPQHF.

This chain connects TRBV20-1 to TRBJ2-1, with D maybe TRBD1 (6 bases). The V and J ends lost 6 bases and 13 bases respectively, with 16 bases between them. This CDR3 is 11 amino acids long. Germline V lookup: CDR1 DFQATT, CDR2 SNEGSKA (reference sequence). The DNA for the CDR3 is TGCAGTGCGAGCACAGGGTCTGAACAGTTCTTC. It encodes CSASTGSEQFF.

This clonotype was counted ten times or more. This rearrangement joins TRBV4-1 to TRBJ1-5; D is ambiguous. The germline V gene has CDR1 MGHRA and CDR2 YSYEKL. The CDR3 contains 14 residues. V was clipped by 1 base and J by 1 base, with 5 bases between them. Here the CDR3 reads CASSQVNSNQPQHF. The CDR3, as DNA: TGCGCCAGCAGCCAAGTGAACAGCAATCAGCCCCAGCATTTT.

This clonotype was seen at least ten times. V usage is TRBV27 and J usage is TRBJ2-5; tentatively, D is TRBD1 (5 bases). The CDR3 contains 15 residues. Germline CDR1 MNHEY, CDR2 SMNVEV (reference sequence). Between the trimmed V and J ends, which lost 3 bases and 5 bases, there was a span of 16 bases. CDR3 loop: CASSFGALSGETQYF. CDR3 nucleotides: TGTGCCAGCAGTTTTGGGGCGCTCAGTGGTGAGACCCAGTACTTC.

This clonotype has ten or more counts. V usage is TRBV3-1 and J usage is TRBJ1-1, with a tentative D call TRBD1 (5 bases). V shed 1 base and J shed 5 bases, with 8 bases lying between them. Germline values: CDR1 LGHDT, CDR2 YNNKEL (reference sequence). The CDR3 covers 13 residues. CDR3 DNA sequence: TGTGCCAGCAGCCAAGGATCAGGGACTGAAGCTTTCTTT. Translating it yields CASSQGSGTEAFF.

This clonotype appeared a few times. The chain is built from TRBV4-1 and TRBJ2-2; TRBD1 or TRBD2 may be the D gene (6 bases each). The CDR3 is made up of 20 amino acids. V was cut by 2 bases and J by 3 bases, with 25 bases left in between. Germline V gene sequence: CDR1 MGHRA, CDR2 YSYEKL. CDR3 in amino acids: CASSQTWVAGHPRDTGELFF. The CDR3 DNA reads TGCGCCAGCAGCCAAACGTGGGTGGCGGGACACCCGCGAGACACCGGGGAGCTGTTTTTT.

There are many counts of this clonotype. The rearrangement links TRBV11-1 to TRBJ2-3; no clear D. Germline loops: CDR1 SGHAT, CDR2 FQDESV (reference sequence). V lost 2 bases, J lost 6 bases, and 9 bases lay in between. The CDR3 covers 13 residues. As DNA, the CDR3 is TGTGCCAGCAGCTTACTGGGTCCCGATACGCAGTATTTT. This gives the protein CASSLLGPDTQYF.

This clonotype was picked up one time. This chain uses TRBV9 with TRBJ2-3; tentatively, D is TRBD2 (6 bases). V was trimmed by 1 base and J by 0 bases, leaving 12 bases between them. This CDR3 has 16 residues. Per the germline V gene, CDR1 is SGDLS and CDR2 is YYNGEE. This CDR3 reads CASSVSGGASTDTQYF. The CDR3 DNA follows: TGTGCCAGCAGCGTAAGCGGAGGGGCGAGCACAGATACGCAGTATTTT.

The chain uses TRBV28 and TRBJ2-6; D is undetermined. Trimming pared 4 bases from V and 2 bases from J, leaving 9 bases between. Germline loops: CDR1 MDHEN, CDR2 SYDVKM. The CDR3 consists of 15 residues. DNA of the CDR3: TGTGCCAGCAGTTCTCCCAACCCTGGGGCCAACGTCCTGACTTTC. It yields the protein CASSSPNPGANVLTF.

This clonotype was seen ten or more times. CDR3 nucleotides: TGTGCCAGCAGTTTGGGACTTCCCCAAGAGACCCAGTACTTC. Protein sequence: CASSLGLPQETQYF. This chain uses TRBV28 with TRBJ2-5; tentative D call: TRBD2 (6 bases). CDR3 size: 14 residues. V lost 3 bases to trimming and J lost 1 base, with 9 bases between them. Germline V gene lookup returns CDR1 MDHEN and CDR2 SYDVKM. The whole variable domain, filled in from reference TRBV28 and TRBJ2-5, reads DVKVTQSSRYLVKRTGEKVFLECVQDMDHENMFWYRQDPGLGLRLIYFSYDVKMKEKGDIPEGYSVSREKKERFSLILESASTNQTSMYLCASSLGLPQETQYFGPGTRLLVL.

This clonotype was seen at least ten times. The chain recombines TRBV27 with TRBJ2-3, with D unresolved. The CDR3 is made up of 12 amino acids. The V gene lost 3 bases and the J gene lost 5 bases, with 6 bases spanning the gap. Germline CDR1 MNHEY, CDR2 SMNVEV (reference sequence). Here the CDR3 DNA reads TGTGCCAGCAGTTTTACAAGAGATACGCAGTATTTT. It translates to CASSFTRDTQYF.

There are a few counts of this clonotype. As DNA, the CDR3 is TGTGCCACCAGCAGCCAGTATCTCGGCTACACCTTC. It translates to CATSSQYLGYTF. The V gene is TRBV15, the J gene TRBJ1-2; no firm D call. The germline V gene encodes CDR1 LNHNV and CDR2 YYDKDF (reference sequence). This CDR3 has 12 amino acids. V was cut by 3 bases and J by 8 bases, with 10 bases left in between. The variable domain in full, with the rest retrieved from reference TRBV15 and TRBJ1-2, is DAMVIQNPRYQVTQFGKPVTLSCSQTLNHNVMYWYQQKSSQAPKLLFHYYDKDFNNEADTPDNFQSRRPNTSFCFLDIRSPGLGDTAMYLCATSSQYLGYTFGSGTRLTVV.

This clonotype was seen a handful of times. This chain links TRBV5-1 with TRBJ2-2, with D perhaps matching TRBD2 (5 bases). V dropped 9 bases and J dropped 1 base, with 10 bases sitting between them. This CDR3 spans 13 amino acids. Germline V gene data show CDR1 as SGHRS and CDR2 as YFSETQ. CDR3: CATLGLNTGELFF. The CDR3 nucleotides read TGCGCCACCCTAGGACTGAACACCGGGGAGCTGTTTTTT.

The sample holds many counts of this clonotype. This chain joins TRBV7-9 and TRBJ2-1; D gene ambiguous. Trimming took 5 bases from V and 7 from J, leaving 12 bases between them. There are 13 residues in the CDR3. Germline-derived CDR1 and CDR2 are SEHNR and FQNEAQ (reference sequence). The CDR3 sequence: CASSKEVGNEQFF. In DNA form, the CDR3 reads TGTGCCAGCAGCAAAGAAGTAGGGAATGAGCAGTTCTTC.